Below, 11 T cell receptor beta chains from the same sample are listed, as sequenced in a study of vaccination and CD4 T cells after COVID-19. Indicated treatment: roughly ten-day PBMC culture with coronavirus spike peptide pools or control peptides (ViraFEST assay). The Oncomine TCR Beta short-read assay was what sequenced the DNA obtained from cultured CD4+ T cells. TCRdb used MiXCR to reprocess the PCR reads, holding one entry per CDR3 protein. The table lists around 9,400 distinct CDR3 sequences, about 25% of them singletons. No antigens are known for them. Sample: CD4+ T cells from blood, cultured in vitro, taken after SARS-CoV-2 vaccination. The source is a human donor who had recovered from COVID-19.

In this sample, this clonotype turned up a few times. V gene TRBV7-2 combines with J gene TRBJ1-4; D is unresolved. The CDR3 runs to 16 residues. The germline V gene has CDR1 SGHTA and CDR2 FQGNSA. V lost 5 bases, J lost 0 bases, and 13 bases lay in between. CDR3 bases: TGTGCCAGCAGCCCCTTGGGAATTGCAACTAATGAAAAACTGTTTTTT. Its protein is CASSPLGIATNEKLFF.

This clonotype was picked up a small number of times. This chain uses TRBV4-3 with TRBJ2-7; D gene ambiguous. This CDR3 region has 15 residues. Trimming cost V 0 bases and J 3 bases, with 12 bases left between them. Germline CDR1 is LGHNA and CDR2 is YSLEER. CDR3 residues: CASSQDKNSHYEQYF. In nucleotides, the CDR3 is TGCGCCAGCAGCCAAGATAAGAACAGCCACTACGAGCAGTACTTC.

The chain employs TRBV19 and TRBJ1-2, with unresolved D. The CDR3 spans 17 residues. In germline, CDR1 is LNHDA, CDR2 SQIVND (reference sequence). V was clipped by 4 bases and J by 0 bases, with 18 bases between them. The CDR3: CASSTPGSRQSNYGYTF. CDR3 sequence (DNA): TGTGCCAGTAGTACTCCTGGGAGCAGGCAATCTAACTATGGCTACACCTTC.

This clonotype turned up a few times. This chain joins TRBV7-9 and TRBJ2-3; 15 nucleotides agree with TRBD2. Germline CDR1 reads SEHNR; CDR2 reads FQNEAQ (reference sequence). V was clipped by 5 bases and J by 4 bases; unmatched bases: 13. The length of the CDR3 is 19 residues. DNA of the CDR3: TGTGCCAGCAGCCCGCGGATTGGGACTAGCGGGAGGTCGGCAGATACGCAGTATTTT. Translating it yields CASSPRIGTSGRSADTQYF. Combining the CDR3 with reference TRBV7-9 and TRBJ2-3 gives the whole variable domain DTGVSQNPRHKITKRGQNVTFRCDPISEHNRLYWYRQTLGQGPEFLTYFQNEAQLEKSRLLSDRFSAERPKGSFSTLEIQRTEQGDSAMYLCASSPRIGTSGRSADTQYFGPGTRLTVL.

V is TRBV12-3 or TRBV12-4 and J is TRBJ1-5; TRBD1 aligns across 7 bases. The J segment lost 3 bases and the V segment lost 8 bases, leaving 7 bases of the junction unmatched. The length of the CDR3 is 14 residues. CDR3 protein: CASCPGQTNQPQHF. The CDR3 region has the DNA TGTGCCAGCTGCCCGGGACAGACCAATCAGCCCCAGCATTTT.

The genes are TRBV28 and TRBJ2-5, with TRBD1 matching 7 bases. After removal of 5 bases from V and 1 base from J, the junction contained 7 bases not matched to a gene. The CDR3 runs 15 residues. The germline CDR1 and CDR2 sequences are MDHEN and SYDVKM. The CDR3 reads CASSRLWDSQETQYF. The CDR3, as DNA: TGTGCCAGCAGTAGACTGTGGGACAGCCAAGAGACCCAGTACTTC. Together with reference TRBV28 and TRBJ2-5, the CDR3 gives the full variable domain: DVKVTQSSRYLVKRTGEKVFLECVQDMDHENMFWYRQDPGLGLRLIYFSYDVKMKEKGDIPEGYSVSREKKERFSLILESASTNQTSMYLCASSRLWDSQETQYFGPGTRLLVL.

In its sample, this clonotype was seen a few times. The chain combines TRBV7-2 with TRBJ1-1; TRBD1 is a possible D gene (5 bases). The CDR3 has 14 amino acids. The V and J ends lost 5 bases and 0 bases respectively, with 10 bases between them. The germline V gene encodes CDR1 SGHTA and CDR2 FQGNSA. The CDR3 coding sequence is TGTGCCAGCAGCCCCTCGACAGTGAACACTGAAGCTTTCTTT. Translation: CASSPSTVNTEAFF.

The CDR3 DNA is TGTGCCAGCGTGGGACAGTTGGGCCACGAGCAGTACTTC. Its translation: CASVGQLGHEQYF. This chain joins TRBV2 and TRBJ2-7, with 7 bases identical to TRBD1. The CDR3 covers 13 residues. V lost 8 bases, J lost 5 bases, and 9 bases stayed unmatched. Germline-derived CDR1 and CDR2 are SNHLY and FYNNEI.

V is TRBV5-1 and J is TRBJ1-1; unclear D gene. V shed 6 bases and J shed 5 bases, with 17 bases lying between them. The CDR3 spans 14 residues. The germline V gene encodes CDR1 SGHRS and CDR2 YFSETQ. CDR3 DNA sequence: TGCGCCAGCACCCAGACCGGGTTGGGGACTGAAGCTTTCTTT. Protein sequence: CASTQTGLGTEAFF.

This clonotype was picked up a small number of times. The V and J genes are TRBV7-2 and TRBJ2-2, with TRBD2 matching 13 bases. The CDR3 totals 17 residues. Germline V gene lookup returns CDR1 SGHTA and CDR2 FQGNSA. The V gene end was trimmed by 5 bases and the J gene end by 6 bases; junction bases not matched to a gene: 9. CDR3 bases: TGTGCCAGCAGCCCTCGGACTAGCGGGAGTGGCGCCGGGGAGCTGTTTTTT. Protein sequence: CASSPRTSGSGAGELFF.

This rearrangement joins TRBV20-1 to TRBJ2-1; D is perhaps TRBD2 (6 bases). V lost 6 bases to trimming and J lost 8 bases, with 23 bases between them. The germline V gene encodes CDR1 DFQATT and CDR2 SNEGSKA (reference sequence). This CDR3 spans 15 amino acids. The CDR3 region has the DNA TGCAGTGCCACTCATAGACTAGGGGATACCGATGAGCAGTTCTTC. Its protein is CSATHRLGDTDEQFF.